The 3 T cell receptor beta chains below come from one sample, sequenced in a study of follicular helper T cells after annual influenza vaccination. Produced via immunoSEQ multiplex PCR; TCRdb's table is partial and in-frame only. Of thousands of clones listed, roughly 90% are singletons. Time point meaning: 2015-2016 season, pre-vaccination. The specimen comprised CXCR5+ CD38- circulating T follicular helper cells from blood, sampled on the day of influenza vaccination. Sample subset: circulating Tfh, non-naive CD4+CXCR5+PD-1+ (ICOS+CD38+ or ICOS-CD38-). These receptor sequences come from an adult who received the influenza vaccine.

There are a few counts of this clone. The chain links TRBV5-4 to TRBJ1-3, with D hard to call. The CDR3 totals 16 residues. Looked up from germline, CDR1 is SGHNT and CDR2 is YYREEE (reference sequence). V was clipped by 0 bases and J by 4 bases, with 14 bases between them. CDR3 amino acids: CASSLDLGELGNTIYF. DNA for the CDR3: TGTGCCAGCAGCTTGGACCTCGGGGAGCTGGGAAACACCATATATTTT.

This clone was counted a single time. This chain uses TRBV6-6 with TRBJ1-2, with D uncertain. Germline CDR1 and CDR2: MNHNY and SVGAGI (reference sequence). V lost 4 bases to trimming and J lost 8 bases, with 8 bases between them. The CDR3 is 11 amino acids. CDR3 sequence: CASSSDGGYTF. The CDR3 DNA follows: TGTGCCAGCAGTTCAGACGGGGGCTACACCTTC.

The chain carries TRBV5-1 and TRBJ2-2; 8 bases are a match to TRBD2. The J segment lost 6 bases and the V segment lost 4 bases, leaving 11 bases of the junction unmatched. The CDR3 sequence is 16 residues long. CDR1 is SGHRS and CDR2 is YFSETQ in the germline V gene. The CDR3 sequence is CASSPLGVAGSGELFF. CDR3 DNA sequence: TGCGCCAGCAGCCCCCTGGGGGTAGCGGGGTCCGGGGAGCTGTTTTTT.